The subject of this entry is one T cell receptor beta chain. Antigen specificity is unknown. The data derive from a study of post-analysis software for immune sequencing data. As for the study in general: In terms of disease course, relapsing-remitting, secondary progressive and progressive-relapsing multiple sclerosis were included. Overall study results and limits: Significantly lower normalized Chao1 diversity was seen in multiple sclerosis patients than in controls. Included in a set of several TRBV segments more frequent in patients than controls were TRBV5-6, TRBV5-1 and TRBV20-1. Samples from one preparation batch, clustered by F measure, grouped strongly together.

Prepared libraries of TCR beta cDNA carried unique molecular identifiers. Yield was approximately 500,000 cDNA molecules from about 0.94 to 9.7 million T cells. Via MiXCR, TCRdb re-called the PCR reads, giving one row per CDR3 protein. This sample has around 700,000 distinct CDR3 sequences, with approximately 60% found just once. The V gene lost 4 bases and the J gene lost 3 bases, with 11 bases spanning the gap. From germline, CDR1 is GTSNPN and CDR2 SVGIG (reference sequence). CDR3 length equals 13 residues. The TCR sequence derives from a girl aged 2 to 10 with multiple sclerosis. Sequenced material: blood. The rearrangement links TRBV30 to TRBJ2-3; the D call may be TRBD1 or TRBD2 (5 bases each). CDR3 nucleotide sequence: TGTGCCTGGAAGGGACGTGGTACAGATACGCAGTATTTT. Amino acids: CAWKGRGTDTQYF.